This passage covers 15 T cell receptor beta chains from one sample sequenced in a study of T cells in Graves' hyperthyroidism and ophthalmopathy. TCR beta CDR3 regions were amplified from RNA transcripts. A first-round RT-PCR of the TCR CDR3 used the HTBI primer set. One entry per CDR3 protein results from TCRdb running MiXCR on the multiplex PCR reads. The table includes roughly 700,000 distinct CDR3 sequences, approximately 15% detected once. The material sequenced was blood. The receptors shown here come from a man between 45 and 60 years old with Graves' hyperthyroidism.

V usage is TRBV19 and J usage is TRBJ1-5, with no clear D. V lost 3 bases and J lost 2, with 11 bases in between. Germline loops: CDR1 LNHDA, CDR2 SQIVND (reference sequence). The CDR3 is 15 amino acids. The CDR3 DNA follows: TGTGCCAGTAGTATGTGGGGAAAGGGCAATCAGCCCCAGCATTTT. As protein: CASSMWGKGNQPQHF.

Worth noting for this clonotype: Sequence at one end of the junction differs from germline and may be a read error. The J gene is TRBJ1-4, the V gene TRBV6-2 or TRBV6-3, with 8 bases fitting TRBD1. The length of the CDR3 is 16 residues. Germline assignment: CDR1 MNHEY and CDR2 SVGEGT. CDR3 in amino acids: CATSWTGNFRFEKLFF. CDR3 coding DNA: TGCGCCACCTCCTGGACAGGGAACTTTAGATTTGAAAAACTGTTTTTT.

There are many counts of this clonotype. The CDR3 here is CASSSLVQNTEAFF. CDR3 DNA: TGTGCCAGCAGCTCTTTAGTACAGAACACTGAAGCTTTCTTT. The chain employs TRBV7-9 and TRBJ1-1; D gene uncertain. Trimming removed 4 bases at V and 1 base at J, with 10 bases between. CDR3 length: 14 amino acids. Per germline, CDR1 SEHNR and CDR2 FQNEAQ (reference sequence).

At least ten counts were recorded for this clonotype. A much larger clonotype is one base distant, so this may be a read error. The V gene is TRBV7-2, the J gene TRBJ2-1; D unclear. CDR3 size: 11 residues. V dropped 6 bases and J dropped 4 bases, with 4 bases sitting between them. Germline CDR1 reads SGHTA; CDR2 reads FQGNSA. This chain's CDR3 is CASSWYNEQFF. CDR3 sequence (DNA): TGTGCCAGCAGTTGGTACAATGAGCAGTTCTTC. The variable domain in full, completed from reference TRBV7-2 and TRBJ2-1, reads GAGVSQSPSNKVTEKGKDVELRCDPISGHTALYWYRQSLGQGLEFLIYFQGNSAPDKSGLPSDRFSAERTGGSVSTLTIQRTQQEDSAVYLCASSWYNEQFFGPGTRLTVL.

J is TRBJ1-2 and V is TRBV6-5; D ambiguous. CDR3 length: 17 amino acids. Germline CDR1 and CDR2: MNHEY and SVGAGI. V dropped 0 bases and J dropped 2 bases, with 16 bases sitting between them. CDR3: CASSYSIPGQLNYGYTF. CDR3 DNA sequence: TGTGCCAGCAGTTACTCGATCCCGGGCCAGCTGAACTATGGCTACACCTTC.

The chain has TRBV20-1 and TRBJ2-5; 9 bases are shared with TRBD1. Germline values: CDR1 DFQATT, CDR2 SNEGSKA (reference sequence). The CDR3 is 14 residues long. Trimming removed 6 bases from V and 5 bases from J; junction bases left unmatched: 10. CDR3 region: CSAPGTGTRETQYF. The CDR3 DNA reads as TGCAGTGCCCCAGGGACAGGGACGCGGGAGACCCAGTACTTC.

The chain joins TRBV9 to TRBJ2-3; 8 nucleotides agree with TRBD1. The CDR3 length is 16 residues. With V trimmed by 3 bases and J by 4 bases, 10 bases remained unmatched. Germline assignment: CDR1 SGDLS and CDR2 YYNGEE. In DNA form, the CDR3 reads TGTGCCAGCAGCGCCGCAGGGACAGGTCTCCCAGATACGCAGTATTTT. Protein: CASSAAGTGLPDTQYF. The variable domain in full, with the rest retrieved from reference TRBV9 and TRBJ2-3, is DSGVTQTPKHLITATGQRVTLRCSPRSGDLSVYWYQQSLDQGLQFLIQYYNGEERAKGNILERFSAQQFPDLHSELNLSSLELGDSALYFCASSAAGTGLPDTQYFGPGTRLTVL.

There are many counts of this clonotype. The V and J genes are TRBV6-5 and TRBJ2-1, with D possibly called TRBD1 or TRBD2 (6 bases each). This CDR3 contains 15 residues. The germline V gene encodes CDR1 MNHEY and CDR2 SVGAGI. V shed 2 bases and J shed 6 bases, with 14 bases lying between them. CDR3 DNA: TGTGCCAGCAGTTACGAGGGGGGAGCCCCCAATGAGCAGTTCTTC. It yields the protein CASSYEGGAPNEQFF.

This clonotype was detected many times. The chain has TRBV28 and TRBJ2-1; TRBD2 matches at 7 bases. The V gene's germline CDR1 is MDHEN and CDR2 SYDVKM. CDR3 length: 15 residues. J was trimmed by 7 bases and V by 4 bases; bases with no gene match: 10. CDR3: CASSSSSGRLNEQFF. CDR3 nucleotides: TGTGCCAGCAGTTCCTCGTCCGGGAGGCTTAATGAGCAGTTCTTC.

This clonotype was found many times. The chain is built from TRBV28 and TRBJ1-5, with 9 bases matching TRBD1. The CDR3 is 16 residues long. Germline values: CDR1 MDHEN, CDR2 SYDVKM. Losses at the gene ends were 6 bases for V and 6 bases for J; bases not matched to a gene: 12. CDR3 coding DNA: TGTGCCAGCAGAAGGGCGGGACAGGGTTCGTTTCAGCCCCAGCATTTT. Protein: CASRRAGQGSFQPQHF. Using reference TRBV28 and TRBJ1-5 for the parts outside the CDR3, the full variable domain is DVKVTQSSRYLVKRTGEKVFLECVQDMDHENMFWYRQDPGLGLRLIYFSYDVKMKEKGDIPEGYSVSREKKERFSLILESASTNQTSMYLCASRRAGQGSFQPQHFGDGTRLSIL.

In its sample, this clonotype was seen a few times. The J gene is TRBJ1-5, the V gene TRBV27; D is possibly TRBD1 (5 bases). CDR1 is MNHEY, CDR2 SMNVEV, per germline (reference sequence). The CDR3 has 17 residues. V was cut by 4 bases and J by 1 base, with 17 bases left in between. In nucleotides, the CDR3 is TGTGCCAGCAGTTCGGGGACGTCCTCCGCCAGCAATCAGCCCCAGCATTTT. Its protein product is CASSSGTSSASNQPQHF.

This clonotype was detected a few times. The chain combines TRBV19 with TRBJ2-2, with TRBD2 identical over 11 bases. V gave up 3 bases and J gave up 3 bases; unmatched junction bases: 3. CDR1 is LNHDA, CDR2 SQIVND, per germline (reference sequence). The CDR3 runs 16 residues. CDR3 coding DNA: TGTGCCAGTAGTATGACTAGCGGGACTTACACCGGGGAGCTGTTTTTT. As protein: CASSMTSGTYTGELFF.

The chain has TRBV9 and TRBJ2-7; TRBD2 matches at 10 bases. The trim removed 0 bases at V and 2 bases at J, leaving 2 bases unmatched. The CDR3 covers 15 residues. Germline-derived CDR1 and CDR2 are SGDLS and YYNGEE. CDR3 in amino acids: CASSVELAGPYEQYF. The CDR3 DNA reads as TGTGCCAGCAGCGTAGAACTAGCGGGACCCTACGAGCAGTACTTC.

V usage is TRBV20-1 and J usage is TRBJ2-1; possibly TRBD1 or TRBD2 for D (5 bases each). Per germline, CDR1 DFQATT and CDR2 SNEGSKA (reference sequence). CDR3 size: 17 residues. V lost 1 base to trimming and J lost 3 bases, with 19 bases between them. The CDR3 region is CSARGTGAGLIYNEQFF. The CDR3 DNA is TGCAGTGCTAGAGGGACTGGGGCAGGGCTAATCTACAATGAGCAGTTCTTC.

The chain employs TRBV7-3 and TRBJ2-5; possible D gene TRBD2, 6 bases. The CDR3 extends over 16 amino acids. Trimming removed 1 base at V and 1 base at J, with 13 bases between. Germline CDR1 and CDR2: SGHTA and FQGTGA. The CDR3: CASSLKGGIGQETQYF. The CDR3 region has the DNA TGTGCCAGCAGCTTAAAAGGCGGGATCGGCCAAGAGACCCAGTACTTC. Based on the CDR3 plus reference TRBV7-3 and TRBJ2-5, the full variable domain is GAGVSQTPSNKVTEKGKYVELRCDPISGHTALYWYRQSLGQGPEFLIYFQGTGAADDSGLPNDRFFAVRPEGSVSTLKIQRTERGDSAVYLCASSLKGGIGQETQYFGPGTRLLVL.